This T cell receptor (beta chain) was profiled in a study of type 1 regulatory T cells. Germline CDR1 is SGHTA and CDR2 is FQGNSA. Deletions cut 5 bases from V and 7 bases from J, with 18 bases between. There are 15 residues in the CDR3. This clonotype turned up a few times. Its antigen is not known. TCRdb analysed the reads with MiXCR anew, one entry per CDR3 protein. The sample lists around 65,000 distinct CDR3 sequences, roughly 49% occurring once. The TCR originated in a human donor in good health. The rearrangement uses TRBV7-2 and TRBJ2-1; D tentatively reads TRBD1 or TRBD2 (6 bases each). Sequencing input: cultured non-Tr1 T cells, either the whole culture or a sorted T cell fraction (not recorded which). The chain's CDR3 is CASSPRGGRWNEQFF. CDR3 in DNA: TGTGCCAGCAGCCCCCGAGGGGGGCGTTGGAATGAGCAGTTCTTC.